This TCR beta chain emerged from a study of cytomegalovirus exposure and HLA in healthy donors. This CDR3 has 16 residues. Germline V gene lookup returns CDR1 SGHRS and CDR2 YFSETQ. Losses at the gene ends were 1 base for V and 7 bases for J; bases not matched to a gene: 10. Of note for this clone: Its specificity is unknown.

The primer mix had 60 Vbeta and 13 Jbeta primers. Libraries were prepared by immunoSEQ multiplex PCR; TCRdb keeps only in-frame clonotypes and omits some of them. The sample lists roughly 220,000 clones, approximately 78% occurring once. Study findings and constraints: In vitro experiments confirmed that three CMV-associated chains were specific for CMV antigens. A missense DCLRE1C variant was associated with V- and J-gene trimming of TCR beta chains in a later analysis, and an independent cohort replicated the association. In most subjects, TCR beta sequences reportedly gave accurate predictions of HLA-A and HLA-B alleles. Common viral pathogens seemed, in a later analysis, to connect with several of the most significant clusters.

The receptor comes from a woman aged 40 to 50 in good health and CMV-seronegative. Material for sequencing was PBMCs. The chain uses TRBV5-1 and TRBJ2-1; 8 nucleotides align to TRBD2. As DNA, the CDR3 is TGCGCCAGCAGCTTGTTCCCGGCGGGAGGATTAAATGAGCAGTTCTTC. Translating gives CASSLFPAGGLNEQFF.